Below are 28 T cell receptor beta chains sequenced from a single sample in a study of T cells after yellow fever vaccination. Each CDR3 protein is one row after TCRdb ran MiXCR on the 5' RACE reads. The repertoire includes 65,000 to 70,000 distinct CDR3 sequences, approximately 6.2% of them detected once, and more than 2% sits in the top ten. The sequences come from CD4+ T cells sorted from PBMCs, collected around 15 days after the first yellow fever vaccination. The receptors here all came from a man younger than 35 who received the YFV17D yellow fever vaccine.

This clonotype was seen ten or more times. The chain uses TRBV7-2 and TRBJ2-5; the D is unclear. V lost 5 bases to trimming and J lost 5 bases, with 6 bases between them. The CDR3 length is 11 residues. Germline loops: CDR1 SGHTA, CDR2 FQGNSA. The CDR3 DNA reads as TGTGCCAGCAGCCATGCGGAGACCCAGTACTTC. It encodes CASSHAETQYF.

This clonotype was recorded many times. This chain joins TRBV7-2 and TRBJ2-7; no clear D gene. The CDR3 loop spans 13 amino acids. Germline lookup yields CDR1 SGHTA and CDR2 FQGNSA. V was clipped by 5 bases and J by 3 bases, with 11 bases between them. The CDR3 here is CASSPDGYYEQYF. The CDR3 nucleotides read TGTGCCAGCAGCCCGGACGGATACTACGAGCAGTACTTC.

This clonotype was found many times. The J gene is TRBJ1-1, the V gene TRBV6-5, with 8 bases lining up with TRBD1. Germline V CDR1 and CDR2: MNHEY, SVGAGI. This CDR3 contains 14 residues. V dropped 6 bases and J dropped 3; count of bases not matched to a gene: 6. The CDR3 loop is CASRGRGLHTEAFF. The CDR3, as DNA: TGTGCCAGCAGGGGCAGGGGGCTTCACACTGAAGCTTTCTTT.

This sequence joins TRBV7-2 and TRBJ2-3; D might be TRBD2 (6 bases). The CDR3 runs to 15 residues. Trimming removed 2 bases at V and 2 bases at J, with 11 bases between. Germline V gene lookup returns CDR1 SGHTA and CDR2 FQGNSA. The CDR3 sequence is CASSLWGDYTDTQYF. CDR3 DNA: TGTGCCAGCAGCTTATGGGGGGATTACACAGATACGCAGTATTTT.

This clonotype was picked up many times. This chain uses TRBV7-2 with TRBJ1-5; D gene ambiguous. The CDR3 runs to 15 residues. V was cut by 3 bases and J by 7 bases, with 16 bases left in between. Germline V CDR1 and CDR2: SGHTA, FQGNSA. CDR3 sequence (DNA): TGTGCCAGCAGCTTCGCCCGGAGGGAGGAACAGCCCCAGCATTTT. This codes for CASSFARREEQPQHF.

This clonotype was observed a handful of times. The J gene is TRBJ1-3, the V gene TRBV3-1; no reliable D call. The CDR3 totals 13 residues. The V gene lost 5 bases and the J gene lost 12 bases, with 17 bases spanning the gap. CDR1 is LGHDT, CDR2 YNNKEL, per germline (reference sequence). In DNA form, the CDR3 reads TGTGCCAGCAGCGCAAGAGGAACGCGTAGCATATATTTT. Translated, it gives CASSARGTRSIYF.

In the case of this clonotype: A read error is possible here, since a much larger clone lies one base away. J is TRBJ2-2 and V is TRBV5-4; either TRBD1 or TRBD2 may supply D (5 bases each). Per germline, CDR1 SGHNT and CDR2 YYREEE (reference sequence). The CDR3 sequence is 17 residues long. The V and J ends lost 0 bases and 2 bases respectively, with 14 bases between them. The CDR3 loop is CASSLGGGVRNTGELFF. The CDR3 DNA reads TGTGCCAGCAGCTTGGGTGGGGGAGTCAGAAACACCGGGGAGCTGTTTTTT.

This clonotype was observed many times. The J gene is TRBJ2-1, the V gene TRBV10-3; TRBD2 is a possible D gene (7 bases). V lost 5 bases to trimming and J lost 9 bases, with 11 bases between them. CDR3 length equals 12 residues. The germline V gene has CDR1 ENHRY and CDR2 SYGVKD. The CDR3 loop is CAISRGGVEQFF. In nucleotides, the CDR3 is TGTGCCATCAGTAGAGGGGGGGTTGAGCAGTTCTTC.

As concerns this clonotype: This may arise from a read error, as a much more abundant clone is one base away. The V and J genes are TRBV20-1 and TRBJ2-1, with D perhaps TRBD2 (5 bases). The CDR3 contains 14 residues. CDR1 and CDR2 (germline): DFQATT, SNEGSKA (reference sequence). CDR3: CSAGRAAGYNEQLF. For the CDR3, the DNA is TGCAGTGCTGGGCGAGCGGCGGGTTACAATGAGCAGTTATTC.

Ten or more counts support this clonotype. The chain is built from TRBV20-1 and TRBJ1-6, with 7 positions matching TRBD1. The CDR3 runs 13 residues. V dropped 1 base and J dropped 8; count of bases not matched to a gene: 2. The germline CDR1 and CDR2 sequences are DFQATT and SNEGSKA (reference sequence). For the CDR3, the DNA is TGCAGTGCTAGAGGCAGGGGGTATTCACCCCTCCACTTT. This sequence encodes CSARGRGYSPLHF.

At least ten counts were recorded for this clonotype. The chain carries TRBV12-3 or TRBV12-4 and TRBJ1-5; no reliable D call. The CDR3 length is 15 residues. V was shortened by 5 bases and J by 3 bases, with 14 bases between the two germline ends. The CDR3 DNA reads TGTGCCAGCAGTCGAACGACGTACGACAATCAGCCCCAGCATTTT. Its protein is CASSRTTYDNQPQHF.

This clonotype was seen ten or more times. This chain links TRBV19 with TRBJ2-1; 7 bases fit TRBD1. The CDR3 is 14 residues long. V lost 5 bases, J lost 5 bases, and 6 bases stayed unmatched. Germline CDR1 reads LNHDA; CDR2 reads SQIVND (reference sequence). The CDR3 DNA sequence: TGTGCCAGTAGTCTCCGGGACAGAGACAATGAGCAGTTCTTC. The encoded protein is CASSLRDRDNEQFF.

This clonotype was seen repeatedly, ten times or more. J is TRBJ2-5 and V is TRBV4-3; 10 nucleotides align to TRBD1. With V trimmed by 0 bases and J by 5 bases, 6 bases remained unmatched. CDR1 and CDR2 from the germline V gene are LGHNA and YSLEER. The CDR3 runs to 16 residues. The DNA for the CDR3 is TGCGCCAGCAGCCAAGATAGGGACAGGGGTACGGAGACCCAGTACTTC. Protein sequence: CASSQDRDRGTETQYF.

A note on this clonotype: This may come from a read error, since a much larger clone is one base off. The CDR3 DNA is TGCAGTGCCAGATCCCCTAGCGGGTCCAATGAGCAGTTCTTC. It yields the protein CSARSPSGSNEQFF. The V and J genes are TRBV20-1 and TRBJ2-1; 8 nucleotides agree with TRBD2. CDR3 size: 14 residues. V lost 6 bases and J lost 6; bases outside the gene matches: 10. Germline loops: CDR1 DFQATT, CDR2 SNEGSKA (reference sequence).

Many counts were recorded for this clonotype. V usage is TRBV5-1 and J usage is TRBJ2-2; possibly TRBD2 for D (6 bases). The CDR3 spans 15 residues. Per germline, CDR1 SGHRS and CDR2 YFSETQ. V was shortened by 6 bases and J by 1 base, with 13 bases between the two germline ends. DNA for the CDR3: TGCGCCAGCACCTGGGACTTACGGAACACCGGGGAGCTGTTTTTT. Encoded protein: CASTWDLRNTGELFF.

At least ten counts were recorded for this clonotype. The chain combines TRBV12-3 or TRBV12-4 with TRBJ2-7; TRBD1 matches 9 bases. This CDR3 spans 13 amino acids. V shed 2 bases, J shed 10 bases, and the junction held 6 bases outside the gene matches. CDR3 sequence (DNA): TGTGCCAGCAGTTTACTGGGACAGGGCCTACAGTACGTC. It translates to CASSLLGQGLQYV.

Points on this clonotype: The germline gene is not matched at one end of the junction; a read error may be the cause. This rearrangement joins TRBV6-4 to TRBJ2-1; 13 nucleotides line up with TRBD2. The germline gives CDR1 MRHNA, CDR2 SNTAGT. The CDR3 is 16 residues long. The CDR3 DNA reads TGTGCCAGCAGGACTAGCGGGGGGAATTCCTACAATGATCAGTTCTTC. It specifies CASRTSGGNSYNDQFF.

This clonotype was detected many times. The V and J genes are TRBV29-1 and TRBJ2-3; 8 bases line up with TRBD1. CDR3 length: 14 amino acids. The trim removed 7 bases at V and 1 base at J, leaving 7 bases unmatched. Germline V gene lookup returns CDR1 SQVTM and CDR2 ANQGSEA. CDR3 in DNA: TGCAGCGCCCCCCGGGGACAGGGCACAGATACGCAGTATTTT. Amino acids: CSAPRGQGTDTQYF.

This clonotype was counted at least ten times. This chain joins TRBV5-4 and TRBJ2-2, with D uncertain. V shed 2 bases and J shed 0 bases, with 11 bases lying between them. Germline CDR1 is SGHNT and CDR2 is YYREEE (reference sequence). The CDR3 has 16 amino acids. CDR3 DNA: TGTGCCAGCAGCTTAGGCGGTACTTCGAACACCGGGGAGCTGTTTTTT. This gives the protein CASSLGGTSNTGELFF.

This clonotype was picked up many times. The V gene is TRBV7-2, the J gene TRBJ2-3; D gene unclear. The CDR3 covers 11 residues. Germline V gives CDR1 SGHTA, CDR2 FQGNSA. V gave up 4 bases and J gave up 7 bases, with 6 bases separating them. The DNA for the CDR3 is TGTGCCAGCAGCTCTCTATATACGCAGTATTTT. Its translation: CASSSLYTQYF.

The sample holds many counts of this clonotype. The V and J genes are TRBV4-1 and TRBJ1-4, with 11 bases fitting TRBD1. Germline V gene data show CDR1 as MGHRA and CDR2 as YSYEKL. V lost 4 bases and J lost 8; bases outside the gene matches: 12. The CDR3 spans 17 residues. DNA for the CDR3: TGCGCCAGCAGCCCCCGGACAGGGGGCGCGTTGAAGGAAAAACTGTTTTTT. It encodes CASSPRTGGALKEKLFF.

This clonotype was recorded many times. The V call is TRBV28, the J call TRBJ1-3, with a weak D call TRBD1 (5 bases). This CDR3 contains 16 residues. The germline V gene encodes CDR1 MDHEN and CDR2 SYDVKM. The V gene lost 7 bases and the J gene lost 3 bases, with 19 bases spanning the gap. The CDR3 region has the DNA TGTGCCAGCACCCCGGGACGCGCAGTCAGTGGAAACACCATATATTTT. It yields the protein CASTPGRAVSGNTIYF. The whole variable domain, filled in from reference TRBV28 and TRBJ1-3, reads DVKVTQSSRYLVKRTGEKVFLECVQDMDHENMFWYRQDPGLGLRLIYFSYDVKMKEKGDIPEGYSVSREKKERFSLILESASTNQTSMYLCASTPGRAVSGNTIYFGEGSWLTVV.

The CDR3 protein is CASGSLTDTQYF. For the CDR3, the DNA is TGTGCTAGTGGTTCCCTCACAGATACGCAGTATTTT. The chain has TRBV12-5 and TRBJ2-3, with unresolved D. V was cut by 4 bases and J by 2 bases, with 4 bases left in between. The germline V gene has CDR1 LGHNT and CDR2 FRNRAP. The CDR3 extends over 12 amino acids. Supplemented by reference TRBV12-5 and TRBJ2-3, the full variable domain reads DARVTQTPRHKVTEMGQEVTMRCQPILGHNTVFWYRQTMMQGLELLAYFRNRAPLDDSGMPKDRFSAEMPDATLATLKIQPSEPRDSAVYFCASGSLTDTQYFGPGTRLTVL.

This clonotype was seen many times. J is TRBJ2-2 and V is TRBV27; D remains ambiguous. The CDR3 is 12 amino acids. The germline V gene has CDR1 MNHEY and CDR2 SMNVEV (reference sequence). Trimming cost V 5 bases and J 2 bases, with 3 bases left between them. CDR3 bases: TGTGCCAGCAGTATAAACACCGGGGAGCTGTTTTTT. Amino acid sequence: CASSINTGELFF.

This clonotype was observed many times. V and J are TRBV12-3 or TRBV12-4 and TRBJ1-1; D remains unclear. The CDR3 covers 14 residues. Trimming stripped 3 bases from V and 1 base from J, with 9 bases between. CDR3 amino acids: CASSFVWENTEAFF. The CDR3 DNA sequence: TGTGCCAGCAGTTTTGTCTGGGAGAACACTGAAGCTTTCTTT.

This clonotype was counted at least ten times. CDR3 sequence (DNA): TGCGCCAGCAGCCCGACAGTCTTCCAAGAGACCCAGTACTTC. Translated: CASSPTVFQETQYF. The rearrangement uses TRBV5-1 and TRBJ2-5; maybe TRBD1 (5 bases). This CDR3 has 14 residues. V was clipped by 4 bases and J by 1 base, with 11 bases between them. The germline gives CDR1 SGHRS, CDR2 YFSETQ.

This clonotype has ten or more counts. For the CDR3, the DNA is TGCGCCAGCAGCCCGTCCAGGGGGGGCACCGGGGAGCTGTTTTTT. Protein sequence: CASSPSRGGTGELFF. The chain couples TRBV5-1 to TRBJ2-2; D is perhaps TRBD1 or TRBD2 (7 bases each). This CDR3 has 15 residues. Trimming removed 4 bases at V and 4 bases at J, with 14 bases between. Looked up from germline, CDR1 is SGHRS and CDR2 is YFSETQ.

This clonotype has ten or more counts. This chain joins TRBV5-1 and TRBJ1-1, with a tentative D call TRBD1 (6 bases). CDR3 length equals 15 residues. Trimming cost V 6 bases and J 0 bases, with 15 bases left between them. CDR1 and CDR2 (germline): SGHRS, YFSETQ. CDR3 coding DNA: TGCGCCAGCATGCCCGGGGGGGCCCTGAACACTGAAGCTTTCTTT. This codes for CASMPGGALNTEAFF.